This T cell receptor beta chain derives from a study of Ad26.COV2.S vaccination and SARS-CoV-2 variants. About the research overall: Ad26.COV2.S shots went into the muscle once or twice, 56 days apart. Study results and limitations: In vaccinated individuals, spike-specific CD8+ and CD4+ T cell responses reportedly displayed substantial breadth.

Libraries were prepared by immunoSEQ multiplex PCR; TCRdb keeps only in-frame clonotypes and omits some of them. The sample has about 350,000 clones, about 89% seen once. Germline loops: CDR1 SGHTA, CDR2 FQGTGA. V lost 5 bases to trimming and J lost 4 bases; unmatched junction nucleotides: 5. The CDR3 runs 15 residues. Of note for this clone: Its cognate antigen is unknown.

Specified treatment: approximately 18 received Ad26.COV2.S at low or high dose, single or two shots; several received placebo; per-sample allocation not given. Collection of samples fell on day 63 after the first vaccine or placebo injection. Boston supplied an adult donor aged 18-55 years. Vaccination employed an Ad26 vector expressing the Wuhan-strain SARS-CoV-2 spike. The sequence was obtained from a person between 18 and 65 years old who received the Ad26.COV2.S COVID-19 vaccine or a placebo. Specimen: peripheral blood, collected in a trial of Ad26.COV2.S vaccine versus placebo. This chain connects TRBV7-3 to TRBJ2-1; 10 bases agree with TRBD2. This CDR3 is CASSASGGVYNEQFF. In nucleotides, the CDR3 is TGTGCCAGCAGCGCCAGCGGGGGGGTATACAATGAGCAGTTCTTC.